This T cell receptor (beta chain) originates from a study of technical replicates of blood from a handful of donors. Libraries were prepared by immunoSEQ multiplex PCR; TCRdb keeps only in-frame clonotypes and omits some of them. The sample lists about 89,000 clones; about 94% were seen once. Germline V gene sequence: CDR1 SGHRS, CDR2 YFSETQ. Trimming cost V 3 bases and J 5 bases, with 20 bases left between them. This CDR3 region has 16 residues. The chain has TRBV5-1 and TRBJ1-1; D is uncertain. This TCR was sampled from a human donor in good health. Material: T cells isolated from PBMCs. The CDR3 loop reads CASSSESARVGTEAFF. The CDR3 DNA reads TGCGCCAGCAGCTCCGAGTCCGCACGGGTTGGAACTGAAGCTTTCTTT.